The clone carrying this T cell receptor beta chain was detected ten times or more. Antigen specificity is unknown. The time point denotes: sample taken at primary tumor resection. The cohort: over 70 early-stage, untreated non-small cell lung cancer patients. Whole RNA obtained from tumor, nontumor lung or frozen PBMC underwent sequencing without sorting. Deletions cut 3 bases from V and 3 bases from J, with 15 bases between. Germline lookup yields CDR1 SGDLS and CDR2 YYNGEE. This CDR3 is 15 amino acids long. Every TCR cDNA molecule bore its own unique molecular identifier. MiXCR, run by TCRdb on the 5' RACE reads, gives a single entry per CDR3 protein. The sample lists 100,000 to 110,000 distinct CDR3 sequences, 4.4% occurring once. The data belong to a study of spatial heterogeneity in lung cancer. Broader study findings: Mutation tallies in tumors tracked expanded intratumoral alpha and beta TCR counts.

Sequencing was performed on lung tumor tissue, taken at surgery. The receptor was isolated from a male donor with early-stage non-small cell lung cancer. V gene TRBV9 combines with J gene TRBJ1-1; maybe TRBD1 (5 bases). The CDR3 DNA reads as TGTGCCAGCAGCGCCCGCGAAACAGGCGACACTGAAGCTTTCTTT. As protein: CASSARETGDTEAFF.